Sequencing of this TCR beta chain was carried out in a study of blood T cell repertoires in COVID-19. The ends were cut back, 1 base at V and 0 bases at J, with 9 bases in the middle. This CDR3 region has 14 residues. The germline gives CDR1 SQVTM, CDR2 ANQGSEA. Original methodology: Estimation of nucleated cell counts relied on the amplification of reference gene primers. TCRdb's table, derived via immunoSEQ multiplex PCR, lists solely in-frame clones and lacks some. Clonal size and the V and J genes are those of that table, whereas D and trimming came from the DNA. The sample has about 200,000 clones, around 87% seen once; the top ten hold more than 2%.

The rearrangement joins TRBV29-1 to TRBJ1-2; D gene unclear. The material sequenced was PBMCs or T cells enriched from blood (not recorded which). This clonotype was sampled from a woman in her thirties who had recovered from COVID-19. CDR3 nucleotide sequence: TGCAGCGTTGAAGTCGGGATCACTAACTATGGCTACACCTTC. Its translation is CSVEVGITNYGYTF.